The 15 T cell receptor beta chains below all came from one sample that was sequenced in a study of Ad26.COV2.S vaccination and SARS-CoV-2 variants. This sample's treatment: roughly 18 received Ad26.COV2.S at low or high dose, single or two shots; several received placebo; per-sample allocation not given. The samples date from day 63 after the first vaccine or placebo injection. Measured with immunoSEQ multiplex PCR; TCRdb has only the in-frame clones, and not every one. Of about 350,000 clones in the sample, around 83% were seen once. Sequenced here: peripheral blood, sampled in a trial of Ad26.COV2.S vaccine versus placebo. The receptors were gathered from a person aged 18-60 years who received the Ad26.COV2.S COVID-19 vaccine or a placebo.

This clone came up once. This chain joins TRBV20-1 and TRBJ1-2; D gene unclear. Germline CDR1 reads DFQATT; CDR2 reads SNEGSKA (reference sequence). Trimming removed 3 bases at V and 0 bases at J, with 5 bases between. The CDR3 runs 12 residues. The CDR3 sequence: CSASPANYGYTF. CDR3 DNA sequence: TGCAGTGCTAGTCCAGCTAACTATGGCTACACCTTC.

The gene calls are TRBV14 and TRBJ2-7; no clear D. Trimming left V 5 bases short and J 2 bases short, with 7 bases between. CDR3 length equals 12 residues. CDR1 and CDR2 (germline): SGHDN, FVKESK. CDR3 sequence: CASSTRPYEQYF. DNA of the CDR3: TGTGCCAGCAGCACGCGACCCTACGAGCAGTACTTC.

The J gene is TRBJ1-1, the V gene TRBV6-1; D not certain. Germline CDR1 and CDR2: MNHNS and SASEGT. Trimming stripped 1 base from V and 4 bases from J, with 10 bases between. The CDR3 extends over 14 amino acids. The CDR3 region is CASSEGVELTEAFF. In nucleotides, the CDR3 is TGTGCCAGCAGTGAAGGAGTAGAGCTCACTGAAGCTTTCTTT.

J is TRBJ1-1 and V is TRBV2, with 8 nucleotides matching TRBD1. CDR1 SNHLY and CDR2 FYNNEI come from the germline V gene. The J segment lost 3 bases and the V segment lost 4 bases, leaving 1 base of the junction unmatched. The CDR3 is 13 amino acids. The CDR3 loop is CASSGQGHTEAFF. The DNA for the CDR3 is TGTGCCAGCAGTGGACAGGGGCACACTGAAGCTTTCTTT. The full variable domain, rest sourced from reference TRBV2 and TRBJ1-1, is EPEVTQTPSHQVTQMGQEVILRCVPISNHLYFYWYRQILGQKVEFLVSFYNNEISEKSEIFDDQFSVERPDGSNFTLKIRSTKLEDSAMYFCASSGQGHTEAFFGQGTRLTVV.

This chain joins TRBV7-2 and TRBJ2-7; no firm D call. In germline, CDR1 is SGHTA, CDR2 FQGNSA. The CDR3 contains 15 residues. V lost 1 base to trimming and J lost 3 bases, with 13 bases between them. The CDR3 loop reads CASSLDFQAVYEQYF. The CDR3 DNA is TGTGCCAGCAGCTTAGATTTCCAGGCCGTCTACGAGCAGTACTTC. Supplemented by reference TRBV7-2 and TRBJ2-7, the full variable domain reads GAGVSQSPSNKVTEKGKDVELRCDPISGHTALYWYRQSLGQGLEFLIYFQGNSAPDKSGLPSDRFSAERTGGSVSTLTIQRTQQEDSAVYLCASSLDFQAVYEQYFGPGTRLTVT.

This chain uses TRBV4-2 with TRBJ2-5, with 9 bases identical to TRBD2. V trimming: 0 bases; J trimming: 3 bases; junction bases outside the gene matches: 5. The germline V gene encodes CDR1 LGHNA and CDR2 YNFKEQ. The CDR3 is made up of 16 amino acids. CDR3 region: CASSQDAGGPKETQYF. Here the CDR3 DNA reads TGTGCCAGCAGCCAAGACGCGGGAGGGCCAAAAGAGACCCAGTACTTC.

This sequence joins TRBV10-2 and TRBJ1-1, with D unresolved. In germline, CDR1 is WSHSY, CDR2 SAAADI. V was pared by 1 base and J by 0 bases, with 6 bases between. The CDR3 contains 14 residues. CDR3 residues: CASSEWAMNTEAFF. CDR3 bases: TGCGCCAGCAGTGAGTGGGCCATGAACACTGAAGCTTTCTTT.

The rearrangement joins TRBV2 to TRBJ2-3; D is possibly TRBD1 (6 bases). Trimming removed 0 bases from V and 0 bases from J, with 19 bases in between. CDR3 length: 19 amino acids. CDR1 and CDR2 (germline): SNHLY, FYNNEI. CDR3 sequence (DNA): TGTGCCAGCAGTGAAGCGCAGGGGCTAGCATACGAAAGCACAGATACGCAGTATTTT. Protein: CASSEAQGLAYESTDTQYF.

The rearrangement joins TRBV11-2 to TRBJ2-1; D remains unclear. Germline-derived CDR1 and CDR2 are SGHAT and FQNNGV. V gave up 2 bases and J gave up 7 bases, with 6 bases separating them. The CDR3 spans 12 residues. The CDR3 protein is CASSLYGNEQFF. The DNA of the CDR3 is TGTGCCAGCAGCTTATACGGGAATGAGCAGTTCTTC.

On this clone itself: This specimen includes other DNA sequences encoding the same CDR3. This chain connects TRBV28 to TRBJ2-7; TRBD2 agrees at 9 bases. The CDR3 runs 16 residues. Germline-derived CDR1 and CDR2 are MDHEN and SYDVKM. With V trimmed by 3 bases and J by 1 base, 7 bases remained unmatched. CDR3 region: CASSFPLAGSSYEQYF. In nucleotides, the CDR3 is TGTGCCAGCAGTTTCCCTCTAGCGGGATCGTCCTACGAGCAGTACTTC. Full variable domain (remainder filled in from reference TRBV28 and TRBJ2-7): DVKVTQSSRYLVKRTGEKVFLECVQDMDHENMFWYRQDPGLGLRLIYFSYDVKMKEKGDIPEGYSVSREKKERFSLILESASTNQTSMYLCASSFPLAGSSYEQYFGPGTRLTVT.

V gene TRBV5-1 combines with J gene TRBJ1-2; D remains ambiguous. The V gene lost 5 bases and the J gene lost 1 base, with 9 bases spanning the gap. Germline V CDR1 and CDR2: SGHRS, YFSETQ. CDR3 length: 13 residues. The CDR3 sequence is CASRGRVNYGYTF. In DNA form, the CDR3 reads TGCGCCAGCAGGGGCAGAGTTAACTATGGCTACACCTTC.

This rearrangement joins TRBV12-3 or TRBV12-4 to TRBJ2-1; TRBD2 matches 11 bases. V lost 11 bases and J lost 5; bases outside the gene matches: 5. The CDR3 has 13 amino acids. CDR3 sequence: CAVGTSGDNEQFF. The CDR3 DNA reads as TGTGCCGTCGGGACTAGCGGTGACAATGAGCAGTTCTTC.

This rearrangement joins TRBV19 to TRBJ1-3, with a tentative D call TRBD1 (5 bases). The CDR3 covers 15 residues. V lost 6 bases and J 3 bases, leaving 15 bases between the germline ends. Germline-derived CDR1 and CDR2 are LNHDA and SQIVND (reference sequence). CDR3 coding DNA: TGTGCCAGTAGCAGGGACGTCTGGGGTGGAAACACCATATATTTT. It translates to CASSRDVWGGNTIYF.

The chain is built from TRBV7-2 and TRBJ2-3; 12 nucleotides match TRBD1. V dropped 3 bases and J dropped 4; count of bases not matched to a gene: 5. The germline V gene encodes CDR1 SGHTA and CDR2 FQGNSA. The length of the CDR3 is 16 residues. The CDR3 bases are TGTGCCAGCAGCTTTTTGGGACAGGGGGCCTCAGATACGCAGTATTTT. Its translation is CASSFLGQGASDTQYF.

This clone appeared a single time. The CDR3 nucleotides read TGTGCCATCAGTGAGTCGATGGACAGGACTCCCGGGGAGCTGTTTTTT. Translated, it gives CAISESMDRTPGELFF. The rearrangement uses TRBV10-3 and TRBJ2-2, with 7 positions matching TRBD1. Per germline, CDR1 ENHRY and CDR2 SYGVKD. The CDR3 has 16 residues. Unmatched junction bases numbered 7, after V lost 0 bases and J lost 6 bases.